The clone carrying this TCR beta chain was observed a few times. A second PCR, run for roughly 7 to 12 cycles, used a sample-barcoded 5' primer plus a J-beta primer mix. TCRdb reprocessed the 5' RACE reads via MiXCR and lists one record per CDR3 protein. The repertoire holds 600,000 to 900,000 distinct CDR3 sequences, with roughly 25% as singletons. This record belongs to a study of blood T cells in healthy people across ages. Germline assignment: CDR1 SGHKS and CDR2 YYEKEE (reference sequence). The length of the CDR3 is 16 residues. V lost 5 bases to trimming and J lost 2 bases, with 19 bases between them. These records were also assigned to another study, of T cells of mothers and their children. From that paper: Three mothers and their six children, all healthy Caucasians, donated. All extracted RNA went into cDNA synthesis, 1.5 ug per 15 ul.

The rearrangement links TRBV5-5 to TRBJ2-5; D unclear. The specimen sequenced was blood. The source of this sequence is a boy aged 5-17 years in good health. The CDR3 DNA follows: TGTGCCAGCAGGATCCCCGTCCATTCCGCGCAAGAGACCCAGTACTTC. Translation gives CASRIPVHSAQETQYF.